This T cell receptor (beta chain) was identified in a study of T cells in Graves' hyperthyroidism and ophthalmopathy. The V and J ends lost 6 bases and 3 bases respectively, with 12 bases between them. The CDR3 is made up of 14 amino acids. CDR1 and CDR2 from the germline V gene are MNHEY and SVGAGI. This clonotype was recorded at least ten times. TCR beta CDR3 regions were amplified from RNA. With the HTBI primer set, the TCR CDR3 went through a first round of RT-PCR. TCRdb re-analysed the multiplex PCR reads in MiXCR, keeping a single row per CDR3 protein. The sample has hundreds of thousands of distinct CDR3 sequences, approximately 14% seen once; the top ten hold roughly 10%.

The receptor was isolated from a woman between 18 and 29 years old with Graves' hyperthyroidism. This rearrangement joins TRBV6-5 to TRBJ2-1, with D perhaps given as TRBD1 or TRBD2 (6 bases each). The sample consisted of blood. CDR3 in DNA: TGTGCCAGCAGGGTAGGGGGGATCTACAATGAGCAGTTCTTC. Residues: CASRVGGIYNEQFF.